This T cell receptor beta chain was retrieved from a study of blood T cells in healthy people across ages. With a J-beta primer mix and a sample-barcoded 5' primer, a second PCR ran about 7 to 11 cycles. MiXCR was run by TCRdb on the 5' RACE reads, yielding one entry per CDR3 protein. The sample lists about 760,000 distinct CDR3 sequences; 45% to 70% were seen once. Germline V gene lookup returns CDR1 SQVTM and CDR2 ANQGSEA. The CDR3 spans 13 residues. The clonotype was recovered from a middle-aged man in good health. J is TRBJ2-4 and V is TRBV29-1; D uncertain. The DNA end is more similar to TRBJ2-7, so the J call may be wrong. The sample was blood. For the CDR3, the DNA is TGCAGCGCTGCCCCAGTAGTGGGCCACGAGCAGTACTTC. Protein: CSAAPVVGHEQYF.